Following are 29 T cell receptor beta chains from one sample sequenced in a study of T cells in Graves' hyperthyroidism and ophthalmopathy (dated by TCRdb to about 2019). Libraries were made using multiplex PCR. TCRdb names Illumina HiSeq 2000 as the instrument used. The TCR beta CDR3 regions were amplified from RNA transcripts. A first-round RT-PCR of the TCR CDR3 used the HTBI primer set with the Qiagen OneStep RT-PCR kit. The public reads were quality trimmed at Q25 with fastp and then assembled into clones with MiXCR by TCRdb, keeping productive beta chains. CDR3 protein sequences are deduplicated, and each keeps its most common genes and DNA. This sample gives 450,000 to 550,000 distinct CDR3 sequences in total; roughly a quarter of them show up just once. Of the sample, 11% falls within the top ten clones. The sample comprised blood. Every receptor here comes from a woman aged 25-40 years with Graves' ophthalmopathy.

This clonotype was recorded many times. The rearrangement uses TRBV27 and TRBJ1-6, with 7 nucleotides matching TRBD1. The CDR3 runs 14 residues. J was trimmed by 7 bases and V by 2 bases; bases with no gene match: 2. Germline CDR1 and CDR2: MNHEY and SMNVEV (reference sequence). The CDR3 loop is CASSLTGQNSPLHF. The CDR3 DNA is TGTGCCAGCAGTTTAACGGGACAGAATTCACCCCTCCACTTT.

The chain links TRBV5-1 to TRBJ1-1, with 9 positions matching TRBD1. The CDR3 is 16 residues long. V lost 3 bases and J lost 14; bases outside the gene matches: 20. Looked up from germline, CDR1 is SGHRS and CDR2 is YFSETQ. The CDR3 DNA reads as TGCGCCAGCAGCTATAACATGCCCGGGACAGGGATGGGGACCTTCTTT. It encodes CASSYNMPGTGMGTFF.

CDR3 sequence (DNA): TGTGCCAGCAGTTCCAGACCCGGGACACTTCACCGTAGGGGCAATCAGCCCCAGCATTTT. Its translation is CASSSRPGTLHRRGNQPQHF. V and J are TRBV27 and TRBJ1-5; D is possibly TRBD1 (6 bases). This CDR3 has 20 residues. Trimming left V 4 bases short and J 2 bases short, with 27 bases between. From germline, CDR1 is MNHEY and CDR2 SMNVEV (reference sequence).

This clonotype was seen once. J is TRBJ2-2 and V is TRBV28; D is unclear. Per the germline V gene, CDR1 is MDHEN and CDR2 is SYDVKM. CDR3 length: 14 residues. Trimming took off 8 bases at V and 4 bases at J, with 14 bases between the two ends. The CDR3 nucleotides are TGTGCCAGCTTGGGTCAGGCAAGCACCGGGGAGCTGTTTTTT. Its translation: CASLGQASTGELFF. Full variable domain (missing parts from reference TRBV28 and TRBJ2-2): DVKVTQSSRYLVKRTGEKVFLECVQDMDHENMFWYRQDPGLGLRLIYFSYDVKMKEKGDIPEGYSVSREKKERFSLILESASTNQTSMYLCASLGQASTGELFFGEGSRLTVL.

This clonotype was recorded a few times. The rearrangement links TRBV9 to TRBJ2-2; tentative D call: TRBD2 (6 bases). Germline-derived CDR1 and CDR2 are SGDLS and YYNGEE. Between the trimmed V and J ends, which lost 0 bases and 5 bases, there was a span of 11 bases. This CDR3 is built from 15 residues. CDR3 nucleotides: TGTGCCAGCAGCGTAGAAGGGACTGGGACCGGGGAGCTGTTTTTT. The encoded protein is CASSVEGTGTGELFF.

This clonotype was seen at least ten times. The V and J genes are TRBV2 and TRBJ2-5; 8 positions agree with TRBD2. Germline V gives CDR1 SNHLY, CDR2 FYNNEI. With V trimmed by 2 bases and J by 2 bases, 7 bases remained unmatched. CDR3 length equals 16 residues. The CDR3 reads CASSEFLGLEQETQYF. CDR3 bases: TGTGCCAGCAGTGAATTTTTGGGACTAGAGCAAGAGACCCAGTACTTC.

A remark on this clonotype: This may arise from a read error, as a much more abundant clone is one base away. The chain carries TRBV9 and TRBJ2-7; D is possibly TRBD2 (5 bases). The germline gives CDR1 SGDLS, CDR2 YYNGEE. The CDR3 loop spans 16 amino acids. Trimming removed 2 bases from V and 5 bases from J, with 20 bases in between. This CDR3 is CASSVGPELAIHEQYF. As DNA, the CDR3 is TGTGCCAGCAGCGTTGGCCCGGAGCTAGCCATCCACGAGCAGTACTTC.

The V gene is TRBV7-2, the J gene TRBJ2-2, with 7 bases aligning to TRBD2. The CDR3 extends over 19 amino acids. The V gene end was trimmed by 2 bases and the J gene end by 0 bases; junction bases not matched to a gene: 12. From germline, CDR1 is SGHTA and CDR2 FQGNSA. CDR3: CASSLFASGSPTNTGELFF. As DNA, the CDR3 is TGTGCCAGCAGCTTATTCGCTAGCGGAAGCCCTACGAACACCGGGGAGCTGTTTTTT.

This clonotype was counted ten times or more. The rearrangement uses TRBV6-5 and TRBJ2-7, with 7 bases aligning to TRBD1. Germline trimming cut 2 bases from V and 1 base from J; bases unmatched to any gene: 8. Germline V lookup: CDR1 MNHEY, CDR2 SVGAGI. The CDR3 is 16 residues long. CDR3 nucleotide sequence: TGTGCCAGCAGTTACACCGGGACAGCGGTTTCCTACGAGCAGTACTTC. It specifies CASSYTGTAVSYEQYF.

Worth noting for this clonotype: A read error may be the cause here, since a much bigger clone is one base away. V and J are TRBV6-1 and TRBJ1-2; D gene unclear. Germline V lookup: CDR1 MNHNS, CDR2 SASEGT. This CDR3 has 16 residues. The CDR3 sequence: CPSSGPQRISNYGYTF. The CDR3 DNA reads as TGTCCCAGCAGTGGACCTCAAAGAATCTCTAACTATGGCTACACCTTC.

This clonotype was found a few times. V gene TRBV28 combines with J gene TRBJ1-1, with 8 positions matching TRBD1. The CDR3 loop spans 14 amino acids. V dropped 3 bases and J dropped 5; count of bases not matched to a gene: 5. Germline loops: CDR1 MDHEN, CDR2 SYDVKM. The CDR3 nucleotides read TGTGCCAGCAGTTTCAGGGGGCGTTGGACTGAAGCTTTCTTT. As protein: CASSFRGRWTEAFF.

This clonotype was counted at least ten times. The V gene is TRBV29-1, the J gene TRBJ2-5; no clear D gene. Germline values: CDR1 SQVTM, CDR2 ANQGSEA. V was pared by 7 bases and J by 5 bases, with 11 bases between. This CDR3 is 11 amino acids long. The CDR3 here is CSGVNGETQYF. For the CDR3, the DNA is TGCAGCGGCGTGAACGGGGAGACCCAGTACTTC.

The chain joins TRBV6-5 to TRBJ1-1, with 9 bases identical to TRBD1. After removal of 4 bases from V and 1 base from J, the junction contained 7 bases not matched to a gene. Germline CDR1 and CDR2: MNHEY and SVGAGI. CDR3 length equals 16 residues. CDR3 in DNA: TGTGCCAGCAGTTCGGACAGGGGCTGGGAGAACACTGAAGCTTTCTTT. The encoded protein is CASSSDRGWENTEAFF.

There are many counts of this clonotype. The chain links TRBV11-2 to TRBJ1-1, with a possible D match to TRBD1 (5 bases). V was shortened by 0 bases and J by 5 bases, with 13 bases between the two germline ends. CDR3 length equals 15 residues. CDR1 SGHAT and CDR2 FQNNGV come from the germline V gene. CDR3 nucleotide sequence: TGTGCCAGCAGCTTAGATTTCAGCAGGGCGACTGAAGCTTTCTTT. Protein: CASSLDFSRATEAFF.

This clonotype appeared many times. The gene calls are TRBV19 and TRBJ1-2; D might be TRBD1 (5 bases). Germline CDR1 LNHDA, CDR2 SQIVND (reference sequence). The CDR3 length is 13 residues. V was trimmed by 4 bases and J by 8 bases, leaving 14 bases between them. Written as DNA, the CDR3 is TGTGCCAGTAGTAGCAACAGGAGGAGCGGCTACACCTTC. Translating gives CASSSNRRSGYTF.

The table lists this clonotype with many counts. The rearrangement links TRBV6-5 to TRBJ1-1; possibly TRBD1 for D (5 bases). The ends were cut back, 5 bases at V and 3 bases at J, with 16 bases in the middle. Germline V lookup: CDR1 MNHEY, CDR2 SVGAGI. This CDR3 has 15 amino acids. The CDR3 spells CASSLRGGGDTEAFF. CDR3 in DNA: TGTGCCAGCAGTCTCCGGGGGGGTGGCGACACTGAAGCTTTCTTT.

This clonotype was picked up one time. The chain carries TRBV4-1 and TRBJ1-3; no clear D gene. The CDR3 extends over 13 amino acids. CDR1 and CDR2 from the germline V gene are MGHRA and YSYEKL. Deletions cut 4 bases from V and 3 bases from J, with 7 bases between. The CDR3 loop reads CASSPRLGNTIYF. The DNA of the CDR3 is TGCGCCAGCAGCCCCAGACTTGGAAACACCATATATTTT.

This clonotype has only a few counts. The V gene is TRBV3-1, the J gene TRBJ2-5; D is uncertain. Germline V CDR1 and CDR2: LGHDT, YNNKEL (reference sequence). The V and J ends lost 0 bases and 2 bases respectively, with 10 bases between them. This CDR3 comprises 15 residues. The CDR3 nucleotides read TGTGCCAGCAGCCAAGATCTGTGGCAGCAAGAGACCCAGTACTTC. This translates into CASSQDLWQQETQYF.

The rearrangement joins TRBV20-1 to TRBJ2-7; D remains unclear. The CDR3 runs 14 residues. In germline, CDR1 is DFQATT, CDR2 SNEGSKA (reference sequence). V dropped 6 bases and J dropped 0 bases, with 15 bases sitting between them. The CDR3 reads CSATPGLYSYEQYF. The CDR3 region has the DNA TGCAGTGCGACACCGGGCCTTTACTCCTACGAGCAGTACTTC.

In this sample, this clonotype turned up a few times. The chain links TRBV6-1 to TRBJ2-2, with TRBD1 identical over 8 bases. Germline CDR1 reads MNHNS; CDR2 reads SASEGT. This CDR3 is 15 amino acids long. With 6 bases clipped from V and 5 bases from J, the junction kept 8 bases outside the gene matches. The CDR3 loop reads CASRDWTGRTGELFF. In DNA, the CDR3 is TGTGCCAGCAGGGACTGGACAGGGCGTACCGGGGAGCTGTTTTTT.

Many counts were recorded for this clonotype. The chain uses TRBV5-1 and TRBJ1-2, with D perhaps matching TRBD1 (5 bases). Germline CDR1 SGHRS, CDR2 YFSETQ. The CDR3 spans 13 residues. Trimming stripped 4 bases from V and 6 bases from J, with 13 bases between. The DNA of the CDR3 is TGCGCCAGCAGCCGGGGCGGGGGGGATGGCTACACCTTC. Protein sequence: CASSRGGGDGYTF.

About this clonotype: Sequence at one end of the junction differs from germline and may be a read error. The chain couples TRBV7-2 to TRBJ1-2; tentatively, D is TRBD1 (6 bases). CDR1 is SGHTA and CDR2 is FQGNSA in the germline V gene. The CDR3 is made up of 13 amino acids. CDR3 DNA sequence: TGTGCCAGCAGCTTGAACAACAGGGATGGCTACGCCTTC. Its translation: CASSLNNRDGYAF.

The chain joins TRBV11-1 to TRBJ1-2, with D possibly matching TRBD1 (5 bases). Looked up from germline, CDR1 is SGHAT and CDR2 is FQDESV (reference sequence). The CDR3 has 17 residues. V dropped 4 bases and J dropped 5 bases, with 23 bases sitting between them. The CDR3 sequence is CASSSIRTGLRWYGYTF. The CDR3 DNA follows: TGTGCCAGCAGCTCGATTCGGACGGGACTTCGGTGGTATGGCTACACCTTC.

The chain employs TRBV5-1 and TRBJ1-1; D is perhaps TRBD1 (5 bases). CDR1 is SGHRS and CDR2 is YFSETQ in the germline V gene. The CDR3 covers 13 residues. V lost 4 bases to trimming and J lost 5 bases, with 12 bases between them. CDR3 sequence reads: CASSLRGETEAFF. CDR3 sequence (DNA): TGCGCCAGCAGCCTGAGGGGCGAGACTGAAGCTTTCTTT.

This clonotype occurred many times. The rearrangement links TRBV28 to TRBJ1-3; D is uncertain. There are 14 residues in the CDR3. Germline assignment: CDR1 MDHEN and CDR2 SYDVKM. Trimming pared 5 bases from V and 3 bases from J, leaving 11 bases between. Here the CDR3 reads CASSRQVYGNTIYF. The CDR3 DNA follows: TGTGCCAGCAGTCGGCAGGTTTATGGAAACACCATATATTTT.

This clonotype was recorded many times. V gene TRBV11-2 combines with J gene TRBJ1-1; 7 bases map to TRBD1. The CDR3 is 12 residues long. J was trimmed by 8 bases and V by 5 bases; bases with no gene match: 5. The germline gives CDR1 SGHAT, CDR2 FQNNGV. The CDR3 coding sequence is TGTGCCAGCAGCCCACAGGGGAGAGAAGCTTTCTTT. The encoded protein is CASSPQGREAFF. Based on the CDR3 plus reference TRBV11-2 and TRBJ1-1, the full variable domain is EAGVAQSPRYKIIEKRQSVAFWCNPISGHATLYWYQQILGQGPKLLIQFQNNGVVDDSQLPKDRFSAERLKGVDSTLKIQPAKLEDSAVYLCASSPQGREAFFGQGTRLTVV.

J is TRBJ2-7 and V is TRBV6-1; D perhaps matches TRBD2 (5 bases). This CDR3 is built from 14 residues. The germline V gene has CDR1 MNHNS and CDR2 SASEGT. Trimming took off 9 bases at V and 2 bases at J, with 17 bases between the two ends. The CDR3 bases are TGTGCCAGTGACTACGGAACATACACCTACGAGCAGTACTTC. Its protein product is CASDYGTYTYEQYF.

This chain connects TRBV12-3 or TRBV12-4 to TRBJ2-6; D is uncertain. The CDR3 has 15 residues. V lost 8 bases and J lost 0, with 11 bases in between. The CDR3 DNA sequence: TGTGCCAGCCTACCACGCAGCTCTGGGGCCAACGTCCTGACTTTC. Translating gives CASLPRSSGANVLTF.

V usage is TRBV6-1 and J usage is TRBJ1-2; 8 nucleotides agree with TRBD1. V lost 11 bases and J lost 4; bases outside the gene matches: 9. There are 13 residues in the CDR3. Germline-derived CDR1 and CDR2 are MNHNS and SASEGT. CDR3 coding DNA: TGTGCCTTACGAACTACAGGGGGCTATGGCTACACCTTC. As protein: CALRTTGGYGYTF.